This TCR beta chain is drawn from a study of post-analysis software for immune sequencing data. V shed 2 bases and J shed 10 bases, with 19 bases lying between them. Germline V gene sequence: CDR1 DFQATT, CDR2 SNEGSKA (reference sequence). The CDR3 is 14 residues long. This clonotype has only a few counts. The antigen is undetermined. Study conclusions and caveats: Included in a set of about five TRBV segments more frequent in patients than controls were TRBV5-6, TRBV5-1 and TRBV20-1.

The TCR beta cDNA libraries contained unique molecular identifiers. TCRdb re-derived calls from the PCR reads in MiXCR, one entry per CDR3 protein. Of hundreds of thousands of distinct CDR3 sequences in the sample, 25% to 30% are singletons; the top ten hold roughly 0.53%. This clonotype was sampled from a girl aged 10-17 years with multiple sclerosis. The chain links TRBV20-1 to TRBJ2-3; the D call may be TRBD1 or TRBD2 (6 bases each). The source material was blood. In nucleotides, the CDR3 is TGCAGTGCTAGATGGGGTGGTGGGGGGCAGTCGCAGTATTTT. This sequence encodes CSARWGGGGQSQYF.